Shown below are 3 T cell receptor beta chains from a single sample sequenced in a study of cytomegalovirus exposure and HLA in healthy donors. PCR primers comprised 60 Vbeta and 13 Jbeta primers. TCRdb's table, derived via immunoSEQ multiplex PCR, lists solely in-frame clones and lacks some. The repertoire holds roughly 120,000 clones, around 69% seen once, with 15% to 20% in the top ten. Specimen: PBMCs. The receptors originated from a man aged 45-65 years in good health and CMV-seropositive.

CDR3 protein: CAALGSGTEAFF. CDR3 in DNA: TGTGCCGCTCTCGGGTCCGGAACTGAAGCTTTCTTT. V gene TRBV10-3 combines with J gene TRBJ1-1; no clear D. This CDR3 comprises 12 residues. From germline, CDR1 is ENHRY and CDR2 SYGVKD. The V end lost 11 bases, the J end lost 5 bases, and 15 bases lay between the germline ends.

This clone was counted once. This chain links TRBV9 with TRBJ1-6; 7 bases match TRBD1. Germline CDR1 SGDLS, CDR2 YYNGEE. The CDR3 contains 14 residues. With 0 bases clipped from V and 7 bases from J, the junction kept 1 base outside the gene matches. CDR3 in amino acids: CASSVEQGNSPLHF. Written as DNA, the CDR3 is TGTGCCAGCAGCGTAGAACAGGGGAATTCACCCCTCCACTTT.

The genes are TRBV6-5 and TRBJ1-1; 10 bases match TRBD1. V dropped 4 bases and J dropped 8; count of bases not matched to a gene: 7. The CDR3 consists of 14 residues. The germline gives CDR1 MNHEY, CDR2 SVGAGI. The CDR3 is CASSLLGQGGEAFF. CDR3 DNA: TGTGCCAGCAGTTTACTCGGACAGGGGGGCGAAGCTTTCTTT.